This T cell receptor beta chain was sequenced for a study of T-cell reconstitution after alpha-beta-depleted transplantation in children (dated by TCRdb to the mid-2010s). Regarding the study in general: Using TCR repertoire profiling, the study followed T-cell immune reconstitution in a quantitative way in children after TCRalphabeta/CD19-depleted allogeneic hematopoietic cell transplantation.

This clonotype was detected only a few times. Which antigen it targets is not known. Per-base quality was not reported, and no clone a single base away is much larger than it. Including cysteine and phenylalanine, the CDR3 has 9 amino acids. Only the CDR3 region is kept as DNA, spanning 27 bases read in frame from base 1. The germline V gene specifies SQVTM as CDR1 and ANQGSEA as CDR2. Between the V and J ends, shortened by 8 bases and 5 bases respectively, the junction contains 7 bases. The method behind the library was PCR. Instrument on record: Illumina HiSeq 2500. Molecular barcoding was employed in the preparation of TCR libraries, with unique molecular identifiers being used to normalize TCRbeta repertoire quantification. In-frame beta chains were kept once TCRdb had trimmed the public reads at Q25 with fastp and called clones with MiXCR. Each record represents a unique CDR3 protein, reported with the most common genes and DNA among its rows. Within this sample are about 610,000 distinct CDR3 sequences, with more than 9% of them counted one time only. The ten biggest clones cover 4% of the sample.

The sequence came from a human donor who donated a stem cell graft to a child with acute myeloid leukemia. The V gene is TRBV29-1 and the J gene is TRBJ2-7; the D gene remains uncertain. The sample here was PBMCs from the stem cell graft donor, taken from the stem cell graft. The CDR3 sequence is CSRFHEQYF. The DNA sequence is given as TGCAGCCGTTTCCACGAGCAGTACTTC.